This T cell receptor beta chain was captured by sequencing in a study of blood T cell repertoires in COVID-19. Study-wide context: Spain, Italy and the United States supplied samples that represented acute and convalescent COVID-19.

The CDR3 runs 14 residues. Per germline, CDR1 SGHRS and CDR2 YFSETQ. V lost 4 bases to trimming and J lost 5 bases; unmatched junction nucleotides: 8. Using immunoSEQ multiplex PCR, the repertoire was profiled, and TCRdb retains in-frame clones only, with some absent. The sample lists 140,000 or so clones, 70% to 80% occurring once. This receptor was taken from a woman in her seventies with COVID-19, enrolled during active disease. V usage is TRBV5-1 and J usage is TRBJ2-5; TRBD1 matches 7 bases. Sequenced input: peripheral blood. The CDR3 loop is CASSEQARGETQYF. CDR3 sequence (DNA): TGCGCCAGCAGCGAACAGGCCAGGGGGGAGACCCAGTACTTC.